Described below is a single T cell receptor (beta chain) sequence and its context. No antigen is known for it. This sample was taken from a study of T cell responses to AZD1222 COVID-19 vaccine. General study results and limits: Dominant at 160-218 and 743-854, vaccine-associated CD4 TCRs also spanned spike.

The CDR3 contains 13 residues. V lost 6 bases to trimming and J lost 8 bases; unmatched junction nucleotides: 8. Here immunoSEQ multiplex PCR was the method, and the copy in TCRdb shows in-frame clones only, minus some. The table shows over 150,000 clones, with roughly nine tenths occurring only once. This clonotype was obtained from an adult who received the AZD1222 COVID-19 vaccine. The gene calls are TRBV12-3 or TRBV12-4 and TRBJ1-2; 8 nucleotides align to TRBD1. The sample was peripheral blood, taken 28 days after the second AZD1222 dose. The CDR3 reads CASSPAGGGGYTF. Written as DNA, the CDR3 is TGTGCCAGCAGCCCCGCAGGGGGCGGCGGCTACACCTTC.